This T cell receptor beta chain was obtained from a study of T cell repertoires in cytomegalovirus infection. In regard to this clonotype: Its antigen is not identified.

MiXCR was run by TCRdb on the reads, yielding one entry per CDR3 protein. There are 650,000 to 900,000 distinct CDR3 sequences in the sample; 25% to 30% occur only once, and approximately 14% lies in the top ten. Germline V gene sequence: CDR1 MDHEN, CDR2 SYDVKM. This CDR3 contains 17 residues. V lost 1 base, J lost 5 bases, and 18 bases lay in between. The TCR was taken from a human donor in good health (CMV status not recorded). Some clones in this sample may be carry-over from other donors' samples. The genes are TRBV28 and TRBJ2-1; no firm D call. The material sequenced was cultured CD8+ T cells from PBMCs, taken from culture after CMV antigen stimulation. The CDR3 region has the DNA TGTGCCAGCAGTTTATTGGGCGAAGTCTACTGGGACAATGAGCAGTTCTTC. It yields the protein CASSLLGEVYWDNEQFF.